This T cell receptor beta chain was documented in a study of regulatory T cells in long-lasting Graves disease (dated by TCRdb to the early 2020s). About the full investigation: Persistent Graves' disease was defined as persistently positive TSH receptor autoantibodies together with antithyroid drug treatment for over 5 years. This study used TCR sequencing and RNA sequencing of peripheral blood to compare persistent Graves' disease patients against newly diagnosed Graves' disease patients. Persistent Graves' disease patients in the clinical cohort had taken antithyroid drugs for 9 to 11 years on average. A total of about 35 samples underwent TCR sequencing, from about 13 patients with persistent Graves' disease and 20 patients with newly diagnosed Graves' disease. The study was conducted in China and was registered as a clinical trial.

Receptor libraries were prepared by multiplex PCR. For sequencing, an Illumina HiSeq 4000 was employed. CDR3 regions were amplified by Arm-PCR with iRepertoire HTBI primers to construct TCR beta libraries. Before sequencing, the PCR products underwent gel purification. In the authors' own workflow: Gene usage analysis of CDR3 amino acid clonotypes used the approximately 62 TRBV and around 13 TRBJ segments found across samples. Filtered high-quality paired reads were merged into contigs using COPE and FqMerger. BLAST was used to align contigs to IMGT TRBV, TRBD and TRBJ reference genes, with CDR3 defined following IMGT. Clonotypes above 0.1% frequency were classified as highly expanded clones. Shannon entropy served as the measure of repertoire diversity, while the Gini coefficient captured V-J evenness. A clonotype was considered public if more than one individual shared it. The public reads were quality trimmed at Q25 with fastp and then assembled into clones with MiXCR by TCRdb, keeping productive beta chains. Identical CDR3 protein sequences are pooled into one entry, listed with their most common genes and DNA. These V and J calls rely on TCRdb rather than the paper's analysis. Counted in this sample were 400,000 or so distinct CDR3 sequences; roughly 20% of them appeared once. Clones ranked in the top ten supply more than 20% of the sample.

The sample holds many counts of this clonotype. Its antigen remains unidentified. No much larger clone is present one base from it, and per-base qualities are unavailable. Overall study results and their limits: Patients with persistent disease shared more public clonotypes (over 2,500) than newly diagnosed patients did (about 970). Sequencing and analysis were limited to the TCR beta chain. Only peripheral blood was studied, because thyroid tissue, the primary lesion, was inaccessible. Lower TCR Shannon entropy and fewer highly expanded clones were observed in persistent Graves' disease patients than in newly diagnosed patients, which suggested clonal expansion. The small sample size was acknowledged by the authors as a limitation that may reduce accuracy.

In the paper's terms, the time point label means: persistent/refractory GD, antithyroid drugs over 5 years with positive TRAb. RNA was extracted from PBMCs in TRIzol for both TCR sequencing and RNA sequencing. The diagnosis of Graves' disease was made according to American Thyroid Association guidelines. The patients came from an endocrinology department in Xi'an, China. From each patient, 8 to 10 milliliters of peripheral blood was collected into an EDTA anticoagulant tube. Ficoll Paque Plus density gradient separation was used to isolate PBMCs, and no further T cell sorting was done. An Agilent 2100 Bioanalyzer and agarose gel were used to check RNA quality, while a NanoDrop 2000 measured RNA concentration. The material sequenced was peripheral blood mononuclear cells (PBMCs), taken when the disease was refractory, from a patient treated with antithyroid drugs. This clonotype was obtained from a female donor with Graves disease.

The bases are TGTGCCAGCAGCTTTCCGACGGGCCACGAGCAGTACTTC. Its protein is CASSFPTGHEQYF. The chain uses TRBV7-2 and TRBJ2-7, with the D segment identity uncertain. CDR1 is given as SGHTA and CDR2 as FQGNSA, both from the germline V gene. The CDR3 numbers 13 residues from cysteine through phenylalanine. Just CDR3 DNA is preserved here, 39 bases in frame from base 1. V sheds 3 bases and J sheds 5 bases, leaving 11 bases between their ends.